This TCR beta chain was recorded in a study of blood T cell repertoires in COVID-19. Whole-study context: The United States, Italy and Spain were the sources of the acute and convalescent COVID-19 samples. T cells, B-cell-depleted T cells, or PBMCs provided the cDNA or gDNA that served as material.

The assay was immunoSEQ multiplex PCR, and TCRdb's table has in-frame clones only and misses some. The repertoire holds 150,000 to 170,000 clones, with more than 80% as singletons. Trimming removed 4 bases from V and 1 base from J, with 7 bases in between. The CDR3 is 13 residues long. CDR1 is SEHNR, CDR2 FQNEAQ, per germline (reference sequence). A note on this clone: The sample has other DNA sequences that encode this CDR3 too.

The genes are TRBV7-9 and TRBJ1-1; D remains unclear. The sequence was obtained from a man aged 45 to 65 with acute or convalescent COVID-19. The sample was peripheral blood. The CDR3 spells CASSSRGNTEAFF. The CDR3 bases are TGTGCCAGCAGCTCACGGGGGAACACTGAAGCTTTCTTT.